This TCR beta chain was sequenced in a study of blood T cell repertoires in COVID-19. Across the whole study: Spain, Italy and the United States supplied samples that represented acute and convalescent COVID-19.

Original methodology: Amplification of reference gene primers provided the estimated nucleated cell counts. Only in-frame clones appear in the TCRdb table, and some are missing; sequencing was by immunoSEQ multiplex PCR. V and J calls and clone size follow that table, whereas D and trimming were derived from the DNA. In the table there are 250,000 to 300,000 clones, approximately 85% of which are singletons. The clonotype originates from a woman aged 70 to 79 with acute or convalescent COVID-19. The material sequenced was peripheral blood.

The CDR3 region has the DNA TGTGCCAGCAGCATAGCGGGGACGTCCTACAATGAGCAGTTCTTC. As protein: CASSIAGTSYNEQFF. V usage is TRBV5-4 and J usage is TRBJ2-1; 8 bases are a match to TRBD2. The CDR3 is made up of 15 amino acids. The J segment lost 1 base and the V segment lost 4 bases, leaving 4 bases of the junction unmatched. Germline V CDR1 and CDR2: SGHNT, YYREEE (reference sequence).